This section outlines one TCR beta chain sequence together with its context. Its antigen is not identified. The CDR3 covers 17 residues. Germline loops: CDR1 SGHRS, CDR2 YFSETQ. V was pared by 4 bases and J by 3 bases, with 23 bases between. This record comes from a study of radiotherapy plus CTLA-4 blockade in lung cancer. Across the study: Of all patients, more than 15% responded objectively and roughly 31% showed disease control.

Sequencing used immunoSEQ multiplex PCR; TCRdb keeps in-frame clones, though not all of them. The sample lists roughly 90,000 clones, about four fifths occurring once. Study conclusions and caveats: In blood, early T cell clone dynamics reportedly predicted response best, together with interferon-beta.

The chain combines TRBV5-1 with TRBJ2-7, with D perhaps TRBD2 (6 bases). The receptor's source is a human donor with non-small cell lung cancer that progressed on radiotherapy plus ipilimumab. Source: peripheral blood, taken from a patient treated with radiotherapy plus ipilimumab. CDR3 sequence (DNA): TGCGCCAGCAGCCTCCGCGGGAAATTTAGAGTAGACTACGAGCAGTACTTC. Its protein is CASSLRGKFRVDYEQYF.